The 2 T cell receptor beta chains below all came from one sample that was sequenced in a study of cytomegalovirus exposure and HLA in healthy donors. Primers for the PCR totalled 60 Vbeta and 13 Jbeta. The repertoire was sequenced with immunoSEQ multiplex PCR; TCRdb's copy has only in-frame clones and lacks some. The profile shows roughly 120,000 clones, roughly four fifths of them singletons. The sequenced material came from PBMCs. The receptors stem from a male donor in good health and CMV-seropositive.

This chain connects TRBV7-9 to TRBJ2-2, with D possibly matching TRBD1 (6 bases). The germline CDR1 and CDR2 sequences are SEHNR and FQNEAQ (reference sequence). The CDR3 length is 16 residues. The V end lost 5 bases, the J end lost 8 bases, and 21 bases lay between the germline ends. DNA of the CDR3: TGTGCCAGCAGCCCCCGGACAGTAACTTCGAGAGGGGAGCTGTTTTTT. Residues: CASSPRTVTSRGELFF.

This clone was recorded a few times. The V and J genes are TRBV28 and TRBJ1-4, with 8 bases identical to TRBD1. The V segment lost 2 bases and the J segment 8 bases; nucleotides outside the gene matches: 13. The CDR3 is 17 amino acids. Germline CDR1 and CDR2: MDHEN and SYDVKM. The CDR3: CASSLSRLMDRAEKLFF. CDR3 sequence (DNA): TGTGCCAGCAGTTTAAGTAGGCTTATGGACAGGGCCGAAAAACTGTTTTTT.